This TCR beta chain was observed in a study of T cells in Graves' hyperthyroidism and ophthalmopathy (dated by TCRdb to about 2019). At the level of the whole study: Peripheral blood samples were taken at the time of initial diagnosis, prior to any treatment. To identify distinguishing TCR V-J signatures, a discovery cohort of 90 to 100 patients was used, comprising 40 to 45 with Graves' ophthalmopathy and some 60 with stable Graves' hyperthyroidism. Prospective prediction of ophthalmopathy was tested in an independent validation cohort consisting of fewer than 20 hyperthyroidism patients and around 16 patients who later progressed to ophthalmopathy. The roughly 94 discovery patients were randomly split 7:3 into training and test sets. In addition, the study compared T-cell repertoires in thyroid tissue and in blood from about 6 Graves' hyperthyroidism patients. After sampling, hyperthyroidism patients received methimazole starting at 30 mg daily, and ophthalmopathy patients received high-dose intravenous methylprednisolone. TCR Vbeta CDR3 sequencing of 130 to 150 peripheral blood samples (about 45 ophthalmopathy, 75 to 85 hyperthyroidism and roughly 17 progressor patients) is reported in the paper.

Stable Graves' hyperthyroidism was defined as the absence of progression to ophthalmopathy over 18 months of follow-up. Hyperthyroidism patients were newly diagnosed, had a disease duration of under 2 months, and were aged 18 to 65 years. Any patient with an uncontrolled infection, another autoimmune disease, pregnancy or lactation was excluded. Clinical symptoms, serum thyroxine and TRAb, thyroid ultrasound, and orbital computed tomography formed the basis for the diagnoses. PBMCs were separated from roughly 9.6 ml of fresh peripheral blood using Ficoll-Paque density gradient centrifugation. Total RNA was extracted with Trizol reagent, and quality was checked on an Agilent 2100 Bioanalyzer. The TCR beta CDR3 regions were amplified from the RNA transcripts. The TCR CDR3 was subjected to a first round of RT-PCR using the HTBI primer set and the Qiagen OneStep RT-PCR kit. Libraries were constructed in a second round of multiplex PCR, after which size selection and purification were carried out. Sequencing of the libraries was done on an Illumina HiSeq2000 using paired-end 100 bp reads. The original pipeline was this. Raw data were processed with SOAPnuke, discarding reads with adapters, uncalled bases, mean Phred below 15, or no exact constant-primer or identifier match. COPE v1.2.5 was used to merge high-quality paired reads, and clonotypes were defined as unique nucleotide sequences. MiTCR v1.1 was used to align clonotypes to the IMGT TRBV, TRBD and TRBJ reference segments. Analysis was restricted to V-J combinations with a frequency above 0.0001, which covered over 98% of repertoires. A TCS score was defined as the ratio of F50 (clonal expansion) to E x V (chaos), with BLOSUM62-based TCRdist applied between CDR3 peptides within each V-J. Welch's t-statistics and random forest reduced just over 500 V-J features to under 15, which were used in a naive Bayes classifier (R e1071). The Morisita-Horn index was used to measure how similar the thyroid and blood repertoires were. TCRdb reworked the public reads: Q25 trimming with fastp, MiXCR clone assembly, productive beta chains retained. Rows with one shared CDR3 protein collapse into an entry with the most common genes and DNA. These V and J calls derive from TCRdb rather than the authors' analysis. The sample has hundreds of thousands of distinct CDR3 sequences on record, about a third of them singletons. The ten largest clones capture about a third of the sample.

From the cysteine through the phenylalanine, the CDR3 covers 14 amino acids. The read is trimmed to its CDR3 DNA, 42 bases read in frame from base 1. The CDR1 and CDR2 encoded by the germline V gene are SGHTA and FQGNSA. The full study reports these points: During validation, the model predicted progression to ophthalmopathy a median of approximately 6 months ahead of onset, with almost 71% sensitivity and roughly 72% specificity. No statistical method was used to set the sample size in advance, and investigators knew the group allocation. Most expanded thyroid clonotypes (frequency above 0.001) were also detected in blood, suggesting blood repertoires may reflect thyroid immune responses. Ophthalmopathy was separated from stable hyperthyroidism by a 13 V-J signature model, with about 86% sensitivity and about 81% specificity obtained in cross-validation and 80%/75% obtained in testing.

In this sample, this clonotype turned up once. Its antigen is currently not known. A read error may be the cause here, since a much bigger clone is one base away. The source is a woman aged 40 to 50 with Graves' hyperthyroidism. The sequencing input was blood. The chain uses TRBV7-2 and TRBJ2-7; the D gene is possibly TRBD1 or TRBD2, each agreeing over 6 bases. In nucleotides, the sequence is TGTGCCAGCAGCCCTCCGGGGGCTAGTGGTGAGCGGTACTTC. Translated, this gives CASSPPGASGERYF.